The clone carrying this TCR beta chain was picked up a small number of times. These data are taken from a study of early T cells in non-severe SARS-CoV-2 infection. Unmatched junction bases numbered 10, after V lost 0 bases and J lost 6 bases. CDR1 is DFQATT, CDR2 SNEGSKA, per germline (reference sequence). CDR3 length equals 16 residues. Molecules of cDNA were individually given unique molecular identifiers that were attached to them. Each CDR3 protein gets one entry after TCRdb re-called the 5' RACE reads with MiXCR. The sample records some 67,000 distinct CDR3 sequences, roughly 13% being singletons.

The chain combines TRBV20-1 with TRBJ2-3; 9 positions match TRBD2. Input material: whole blood. The TCR originated in an adult who was a healthcare worker with PCR-confirmed SARS-CoV-2 infection or an uninfected control (not recorded which). The CDR3 DNA reads as TGCAGTGCTAGAGATCCTAGCGGGGCGTTTTTGGATACGCAGTATTTT. It yields the protein CSARDPSGAFLDTQYF.